This T cell receptor (beta chain) was identified during a study of shared clonotypes between healthy human individuals. Every subset had its genomic DNA shared out evenly among several immunoSEQ plates. The table came from immunoSEQ multiplex PCR; TCRdb's copy has only in-frame clones and leaves some out. The sample shows fewer than 3 million clones, around 90% of them seen only once. This receptor was obtained from a man between 18 and 35 years old in good health. Some clones in this sample may be carry-over from other donors' samples. Sequencing used naive CD4+ T cells from PBMCs. The subset was: CD45RA+ positively selected.

The CDR3 loop reads CSVDPEKNTEAFF. CDR3 sequence (DNA): TGCAGCGTTGACCCCGAGAAGAACACTGAAGCTTTCTTT. The gene calls are TRBV29-1 and TRBJ1-1, with unresolved D. Germline assignment: CDR1 SQVTM and CDR2 ANQGSEA. There are 13 residues in the CDR3. V was cut by 3 bases and J by 1 base, with 9 bases left in between.